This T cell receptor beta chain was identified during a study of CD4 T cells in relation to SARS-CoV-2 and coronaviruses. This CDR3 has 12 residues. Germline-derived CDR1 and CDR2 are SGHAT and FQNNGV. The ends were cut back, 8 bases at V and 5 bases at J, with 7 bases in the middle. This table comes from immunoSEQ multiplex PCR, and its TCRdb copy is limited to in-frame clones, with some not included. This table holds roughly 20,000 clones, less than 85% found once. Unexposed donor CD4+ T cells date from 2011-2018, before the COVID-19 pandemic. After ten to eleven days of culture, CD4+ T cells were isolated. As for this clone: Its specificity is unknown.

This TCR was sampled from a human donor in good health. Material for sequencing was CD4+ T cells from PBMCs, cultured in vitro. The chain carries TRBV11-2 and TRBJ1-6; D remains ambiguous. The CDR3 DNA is TGTGCCAGCGGCTCAAATAATTCACCCCTCCACTTT. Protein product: CASGSNNSPLHF.